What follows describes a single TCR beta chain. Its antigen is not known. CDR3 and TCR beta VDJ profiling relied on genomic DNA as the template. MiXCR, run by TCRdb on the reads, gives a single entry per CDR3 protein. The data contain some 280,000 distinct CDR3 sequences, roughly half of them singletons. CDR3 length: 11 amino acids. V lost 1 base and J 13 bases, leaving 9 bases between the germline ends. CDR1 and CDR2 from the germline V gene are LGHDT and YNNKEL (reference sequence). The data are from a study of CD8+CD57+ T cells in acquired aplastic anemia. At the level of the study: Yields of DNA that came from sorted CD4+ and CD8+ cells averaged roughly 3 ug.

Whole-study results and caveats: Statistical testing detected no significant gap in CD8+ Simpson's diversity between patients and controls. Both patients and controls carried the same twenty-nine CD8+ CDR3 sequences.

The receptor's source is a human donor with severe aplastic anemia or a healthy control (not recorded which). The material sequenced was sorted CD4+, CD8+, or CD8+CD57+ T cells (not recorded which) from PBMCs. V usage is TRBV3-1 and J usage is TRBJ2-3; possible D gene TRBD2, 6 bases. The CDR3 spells CASSQGASEYF. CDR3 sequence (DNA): TGTGCCAGCAGCCAAGGGGCTAGCGAGTATTTT.